This passage covers 18 T cell receptor beta chains from one sample sequenced in a study of neurological immune-mediated disorders. TCRdb passed the 5' RACE reads through MiXCR, listing each CDR3 protein once. The table lists some 16,000 distinct CDR3 sequences, about a fifth of them singletons, with more than 20% in the top ten. Sequencing was performed on PBMCs. The receptors shown here come from a man aged 50 to 60 in good health.

This clonotype has at least ten counts. This chain links TRBV6-5 with TRBJ2-3; D is perhaps TRBD2 (6 bases). The germline V gene has CDR1 MNHEY and CDR2 SVGAGI. V lost 2 bases, J lost 9 bases, and 12 bases lay in between. The CDR3 contains 13 residues. The CDR3 coding sequence is TGTGCCAGCAGTTACGGGGGGAGCGGCACGCAGTATTTT. Translation gives CASSYGGSGTQYF.

Many counts were recorded for this clonotype. The rearrangement links TRBV3-1 to TRBJ2-1; TRBD2 aligns across 8 bases. The CDR3 loop spans 16 amino acids. Unmatched junction bases numbered 9, after V lost 0 bases and J lost 8 bases. The germline CDR1 and CDR2 sequences are LGHDT and YNNKEL (reference sequence). The CDR3 sequence: CASSQDWAGGHYEQFF. CDR3 in DNA: TGTGCCAGCAGCCAAGATTGGGCGGGAGGTCATTATGAGCAGTTCTTC.

In this sample, this clonotype turned up many times. The chain has TRBV7-2 and TRBJ1-3; possible D gene TRBD1, 5 bases. The CDR3 spans 15 residues. Trimming took off 0 bases at V and 3 bases at J, with 9 bases between the two ends. Germline V gene lookup returns CDR1 SGHTA and CDR2 FQGNSA. The DNA for the CDR3 is TGTGCCAGCAGCTTAGCAGGGGCTGGTGGAAACACCATATATTTT. Translating it yields CASSLAGAGGNTIYF.

This clonotype was observed many times. This chain links TRBV7-2 with TRBJ2-2; TRBD2 matches at 10 bases. Germline assignment: CDR1 SGHTA and CDR2 FQGNSA. CDR3 length: 17 amino acids. Trimming took 1 base from V and 5 from J; bases not matched to a gene: 7. The CDR3 region has the DNA TGTGCCAGCAGCTTAGGGACCGGGACTAGCGATACCGGGGAGCTGTTTTTT. Translated: CASSLGTGTSDTGELFF.

This clonotype was picked up many times. This chain uses TRBV20-1 with TRBJ2-1, with D maybe TRBD1 (6 bases). The V end was cut by 5 bases, the J end by 6 bases, with 11 bases between. CDR1 DFQATT and CDR2 SNEGSKA come from the germline V gene (reference sequence). The CDR3 is made up of 12 amino acids. CDR3 residues: CSAGTGSNEQFF. In nucleotides, the CDR3 is TGCAGTGCTGGCACAGGGTCCAATGAGCAGTTCTTC.

V and J are TRBV20-1 and TRBJ2-2, with TRBD1 identical over 8 bases. Germline trimming cut 0 bases from V and 3 bases from J; bases unmatched to any gene: 6. The CDR3 length is 16 residues. CDR1 and CDR2 (germline): DFQATT, SNEGSKA (reference sequence). Written as DNA, the CDR3 is TGCAGTGCTAGAGATCGGAGGACAGGGTACACCGGGGAGCTGTTTTTT. Translating gives CSARDRRTGYTGELFF.

CDR3 sequence reads: CATSRGDSYNEQFF. The CDR3 coding sequence is TGTGCCACCAGCAGGGGAGACTCCTACAATGAGCAGTTCTTC. The rearrangement uses TRBV15 and TRBJ2-1, with D maybe TRBD2 (5 bases). In germline, CDR1 is LNHNV, CDR2 YYDKDF (reference sequence). This CDR3 comprises 14 residues. Trimming took 3 bases from V and 0 from J, leaving 6 bases between them.

This clonotype counts as medium-sized (0.01 to 0.1%). The chain combines TRBV25-1 with TRBJ1-1; 7 bases fit TRBD1. The germline gives CDR1 MGHDK, CDR2 SYGVNS. The CDR3 covers 14 residues. J was trimmed by 1 base and V by 4 bases; bases with no gene match: 3. The DNA of the CDR3 is TGTGCCAGCAGTGTCGGGACAGCGAACACTGAAGCTTTCTTT. This encodes CASSVGTANTEAFF.

There are many counts of this clonotype. The chain carries TRBV20-1 and TRBJ2-1; 14 positions agree with TRBD2. CDR3 length: 15 residues. V lost 6 bases to trimming and J lost 7 bases; unmatched junction nucleotides: 8. In germline, CDR1 is DFQATT, CDR2 SNEGSKA (reference sequence). DNA for the CDR3: TGCAGTGCGAGGTTGACTAGCGGGAGGGCAAATGAGCAGTTCTTC. The encoded protein is CSARLTSGRANEQFF.

This clonotype was found many times. This chain links TRBV5-1 with TRBJ2-5; a possible D gene is TRBD1 (7 bases). Trimming cost V 5 bases and J 4 bases, with 18 bases left between them. Germline lookup yields CDR1 SGHRS and CDR2 YFSETQ. There are 15 residues in the CDR3. DNA for the CDR3: TGCGCCAGCAGGGGGGGACAGCCTGGGGGAGAGACCCAGTACTTC. It yields the protein CASRGGQPGGETQYF.

This clonotype was picked up many times. The CDR3 DNA follows: TGCAGTGCTCATACTTACAGGGTGAGAAACATTCAGTACTTC. This gives the protein CSAHTYRVRNIQYF. The chain is built from TRBV20-1 and TRBJ2-4; tentative D call: TRBD1 (6 bases). This CDR3 spans 14 amino acids. Trimming cost V 5 bases and J 6 bases, with 17 bases left between them. Germline V gene data show CDR1 as DFQATT and CDR2 as SNEGSKA (reference sequence).

In its sample, this clonotype was seen a few times. The genes are TRBV24-1 and TRBJ2-1; 13 bases match TRBD2. The V segment lost 4 bases and the J segment 10 bases; nucleotides outside the gene matches: 6. The CDR3 extends over 15 amino acids. The germline CDR1 and CDR2 sequences are KGHDR and SFDVKD. The CDR3 DNA sequence: TGTGCCACCAGTGAACAAGGACTAGCGGGAGACGAGCAGTTCTTC. It specifies CATSEQGLAGDEQFF.

This clonotype is medium-sized by share. The chain combines TRBV24-1 with TRBJ2-1; the D is unclear. Trimming shortened V by 9 bases and J by 0 bases, and 5 bases separated the two germline ends. The CDR3 loop spans 12 amino acids. Germline V gene lookup returns CDR1 KGHDR and CDR2 SFDVKD. The CDR3 loop is CATESSYNEQFF. CDR3 DNA: TGTGCCACCGAAAGCTCCTACAATGAGCAGTTCTTC.

The table lists this clonotype with a count of one. The rearrangement links TRBV7-2 to TRBJ2-7, with 8 bases fitting TRBD1. The length of the CDR3 is 14 residues. Looked up from germline, CDR1 is SGHTA and CDR2 is FQGNSA. After removal of 5 bases from V and 4 bases from J, the junction contained 7 bases not matched to a gene. The DNA of the CDR3 is TGTGCCAGCAGCCCACGGCAGGGGGCATACGAGCAGTACTTC. Protein sequence: CASSPRQGAYEQYF.

This clonotype was recorded at least ten times. This chain links TRBV18 with TRBJ2-7; D gene unclear. The CDR3 covers 13 residues. Germline CDR1 and CDR2: KGHSH and LQKENI. V lost 2 bases and J lost 6, with 11 bases in between. The DNA for the CDR3 is TGTGCCAGCTCACCAGTCCATACCCCCGAGCAGTACTTC. It specifies CASSPVHTPEQYF. The entire variable domain, with the rest obtained from reference TRBV18 and TRBJ2-7, is as follows: NAGVMQNPRHLVRRRGQEARLRCSPMKGHSHVYWYRQLPEEGLKFMVYLQKENIIDESGMPKERFSAEFPKEGPSILRIQQVVRGDSAAYFCASSPVHTPEQYFGPGTRLTVT.

This clonotype was recorded many times. The J gene is TRBJ1-5, the V gene TRBV20-1; the match to TRBD1 covers 7 bases. CDR3 size: 14 residues. Per germline, CDR1 DFQATT and CDR2 SNEGSKA (reference sequence). Trimming at V came to 6 bases and at J to 2 bases, leaving 7 bases not matched to a gene. CDR3: CSAERGRGNQPQHF. CDR3 bases: TGCAGTGCAGAGAGGGGGCGAGGCAATCAGCCCCAGCATTTT.

There are many counts of this clonotype. The chain links TRBV20-1 to TRBJ2-1, with D tentatively TRBD1 (6 bases). There are 13 residues in the CDR3. The germline V gene encodes CDR1 DFQATT and CDR2 SNEGSKA (reference sequence). V shed 3 bases and J shed 3 bases, with 9 bases lying between them. The CDR3 region is CSASQGLYNEQFF. The CDR3 coding sequence is TGCAGTGCTAGTCAGGGGCTCTACAATGAGCAGTTCTTC.

This chain uses TRBV29-1 with TRBJ2-1; 11 bases map to TRBD1. J gave up 6 bases and V 7 bases, and 2 bases lay outside the gene matches. The CDR3 runs to 12 residues. From germline, CDR1 is SQVTM and CDR2 ANQGSEA. In DNA, the CDR3 is TGCAGCGGGGGGACAGGGGGCAATGAGCAGTTCTTC. Its translation: CSGGTGGNEQFF.